This TCR beta chain was sequenced in a study of CXCR3-negative and CXCR3-positive naive CD8 T cells. Points from the study as a whole: Relative to CXCR3-negative naive cells, CXCR3-positive naive cells had more hydrophobic TRB CDR3s.

In the case of this clonotype: Antigen specificity is unknown.

With UMI labels, 5' RACE was used to prepare the TRB cDNA libraries. TCRdb processed the 5' RACE reads again and assigns one entry to each CDR3 protein, with no DNA. The table for this sample gives approximately 5,700 distinct CDR3 sequences. The CDR3 length is 11 residues. Germline CDR1 is SQVTM and CDR2 is ANQGSEA. The gene calls are TRBV29-1 and TRBJ1-2; TCRdb outputs TRBD1, but without DNA this stays unchecked. This TCR came from a human donor in good health. Some clones in this sample may be carry-over from other donors' samples. The sequenced sample consisted of naive CXCR3+ CD8+ T cells from blood. This sample's subset: CD45RO-CCR7+CD27+CD95- naive CD8+ T cells expressing CXCR3 (TNR3+). The chain's CDR3 is CSVVTGAGYTF.